Here is one TCR beta chain with its context. What it binds is not known. The sample originates from a study of regulatory T cells in long-lasting Graves disease. Findings and caveats of the study: The study found lower TCR diversity in persistent Graves' patients than in newly diagnosed ones.

To make TCR beta libraries, researchers used iRepertoire HTBI primers and Arm-PCR of CDR3 regions. From the multiplex PCR reads, TCRdb called clonotypes with MiXCR, one entry per CDR3 protein. The table includes 530,000 or so distinct CDR3 sequences, about 13% detected once. Stated time point: newly diagnosed GD, antithyroid drugs for less than 3 months. There was RNA extracted from PBMCs, and the TCR library was made from it. CDR1 LGHDT and CDR2 YNNKEL come from the germline V gene (reference sequence). V lost 1 base and J lost 5; bases outside the gene matches: 9. The CDR3 loop spans 18 amino acids. These same records also appear under a second study, on T cells in Graves' hyperthyroidism and ophthalmopathy. This second study says: The TCR CDR3 was amplified in a first-round RT-PCR using the HTBI primer set.

The clonotype comes from a man aged 30 to 39 with Graves disease. This specimen consisted of peripheral blood mononuclear cells (PBMCs), obtained at new diagnosis, from a patient treated with antithyroid drugs. The J gene is TRBJ2-1, the V gene TRBV3-1; 12 nucleotides line up with TRBD2. The CDR3 is CASSQGELAGGRHNEQFF. Written as DNA, the CDR3 is TGTGCCAGCAGCCAAGGGGAACTAGCGGGAGGAAGACACAATGAGCAGTTCTTC.